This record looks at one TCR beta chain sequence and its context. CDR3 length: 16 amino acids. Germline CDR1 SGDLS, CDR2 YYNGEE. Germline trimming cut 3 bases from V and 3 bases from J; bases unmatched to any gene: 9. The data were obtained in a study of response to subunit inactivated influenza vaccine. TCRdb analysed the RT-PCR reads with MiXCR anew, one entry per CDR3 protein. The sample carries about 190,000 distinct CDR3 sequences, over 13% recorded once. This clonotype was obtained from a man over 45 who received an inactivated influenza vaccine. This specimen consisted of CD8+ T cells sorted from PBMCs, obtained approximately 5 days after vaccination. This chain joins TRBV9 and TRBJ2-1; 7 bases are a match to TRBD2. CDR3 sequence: CASSGWGGENYNEQFF. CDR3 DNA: TGTGCCAGCAGCGGTTGGGGGGGGGAAAACTACAATGAGCAGTTCTTC.